These 17 T cell receptor beta chains were all obtained from the same sample, sequenced in a study of blood T cell dynamics during melanoma immunotherapy. The time point was: week 3, after first cycle of checkpoint inhibitor. Libraries were prepared by immunoSEQ multiplex PCR; TCRdb keeps only in-frame clonotypes and omits some of them. The top ten hold approximately 7.2% of the sample, which has some 10,000 clones, 85% to 90% seen once. The specimen comprised blood, sampled from a patient treated with checkpoint blockade. The source of these receptors is a human donor with melanoma.

V and J are TRBV7-2 and TRBJ2-1; no firm D call. The germline V and J ends were trimmed by 5 bases and 5 bases, with 10 bases remaining between them. This CDR3 is 13 amino acids long. The germline CDR1 and CDR2 sequences are SGHTA and FQGNSA. CDR3: CASSRPPHNEQFF. Here the CDR3 DNA reads TGTGCCAGCAGCCGACCCCCCCACAATGAGCAGTTCTTC.

V is TRBV7-9 and J is TRBJ2-3; D unresolved. Trimming removed 4 bases from V and 2 bases from J, with 7 bases in between. This CDR3 spans 13 amino acids. Germline-derived CDR1 and CDR2 are SEHNR and FQNEAQ (reference sequence). CDR3 residues: CASSYGSTDTQYF. The CDR3 nucleotides are TGTGCCAGCAGCTACGGGTCCACAGATACGCAGTATTTT. The full variable domain, with the rest looked up from reference TRBV7-9 and TRBJ2-3, is DTGVSQNPRHKITKRGQNVTFRCDPISEHNRLYWYRQTLGQGPEFLTYFQNEAQLEKSRLLSDRFSAERPKGSFSTLEIQRTEQGDSAMYLCASSYGSTDTQYFGPGTRLTVL.

This sequence joins TRBV5-6 and TRBJ1-1; D ambiguous. The CDR3 sequence is 12 residues long. Germline assignment: CDR1 SGHDT and CDR2 YYEEEE. Deletions cut 4 bases from V and 10 bases from J, with 14 bases between. DNA for the CDR3: TGTGCCAGCAGCCTACCGGGATCCGGAGCTTTCTTT. Protein: CASSLPGSGAFF.

This chain links TRBV4-3 with TRBJ2-2; D not certain. The V gene lost 0 bases and the J gene lost 6 bases, with 8 bases spanning the gap. CDR3 length: 14 amino acids. Germline loops: CDR1 LGHNA, CDR2 YSLEER. CDR3 DNA: TGCGCCAGCAGCCAAGACCCGGGCCCCGGGGAGCTGTTTTTT. It yields the protein CASSQDPGPGELFF.

V and J are TRBV15 and TRBJ1-2; D ambiguous. This CDR3 has 13 residues. Germline CDR1 LNHNV, CDR2 YYDKDF (reference sequence). Trimming cost V 5 bases and J 3 bases, with 10 bases left between them. CDR3 in amino acids: CATSGQIYYGYTF. The CDR3 DNA sequence: TGTGCCACCAGCGGGCAAATTTACTATGGCTACACCTTC.

The chain is built from TRBV11-2 and TRBJ1-5; weak D call: TRBD1 (5 bases). The germline gives CDR1 SGHAT, CDR2 FQNNGV. CDR3 size: 15 residues. The germline V and J ends were trimmed by 1 base and 3 bases, with 10 bases remaining between them. CDR3 sequence: CASSLGGVSNQPQHF. The CDR3 nucleotides read TGTGCCAGCAGCTTAGGAGGGGTCTCCAATCAGCCCCAGCATTTT.

A single count supports this clone. The rearrangement joins TRBV18 to TRBJ2-3; the D is unclear. Germline values: CDR1 KGHSH, CDR2 LQKENI. The CDR3 extends over 14 amino acids. V lost 6 bases to trimming and J lost 3 bases, with 13 bases between them. The CDR3 bases are TGTGCCAGCTCTCCCGCGATGGAAACAGATACGCAGTATTTT. This translates into CASSPAMETDTQYF.

The chain joins TRBV14 to TRBJ2-5, with D perhaps TRBD2 (6 bases). This CDR3 is 15 amino acids long. CDR1 and CDR2 from the germline V gene are SGHDN and FVKESK. V shed 1 base and J shed 1 base, with 10 bases lying between them. CDR3 nucleotides: TGTGCCAGCAGCCAAGGCGGGGCACGCCAAGAGACCCAGTACTTC. This encodes CASSQGGARQETQYF.

A few counts support this clone. The chain carries TRBV27 and TRBJ1-1; TRBD1 aligns across 8 bases. The CDR3 length is 13 residues. The germline V gene has CDR1 MNHEY and CDR2 SMNVEV (reference sequence). Trimming at V came to 8 bases and at J to 0 bases, leaving 2 bases not matched to a gene. This CDR3 reads CASRRGLNTEAFF. CDR3 DNA: TGTGCCAGCCGCAGGGGGCTGAACACTGAAGCTTTCTTT.

About this clone: Sequence at one end of the junction differs from germline and may be a read error. Within the sample, other DNA sequences also encode this same CDR3. The chain links TRBV2 to TRBJ1-6; D might be TRBD1 (5 bases). The germline V gene encodes CDR1 SNHLY and CDR2 FYNNEI. The CDR3 length is 14 residues. The CDR3 DNA reads TGCGCCAGCAGTGGAAGGGGAGGGTATTCACCCCTCCACTTT. Amino acids: CASSGRGGYSPLHF.

This chain connects TRBV19 to TRBJ1-3, with 11 bases lining up with TRBD1. Unmatched junction bases numbered 11, after V lost 6 bases and J lost 7 bases. CDR3 size: 16 residues. CDR1 LNHDA and CDR2 SQIVND come from the germline V gene (reference sequence). The CDR3 DNA sequence: TGTGCCAGTAGGATACCCGGGACAGGGGGACTGAACACCATATATTTT. This gives the protein CASRIPGTGGLNTIYF.

The chain uses TRBV5-5 and TRBJ1-4; 8 bases are shared with TRBD1. V was pared by 0 bases and J by 8 bases, with 3 bases of the junction left unmatched. CDR3 length equals 14 residues. In germline, CDR1 is SGHKS, CDR2 YYEKEE (reference sequence). CDR3 region: CASSLVTGGEKLFF. CDR3 nucleotides: TGTGCCAGCAGCTTGGTTACAGGGGGAGAAAAACTGTTTTTT.

The chain recombines TRBV18 with TRBJ1-3, with no clear D. V lost 0 bases and J 0 bases, leaving 3 bases between the germline ends. This CDR3 has 14 residues. Germline V CDR1 and CDR2: KGHSH, LQKENI. CDR3 loop: CASSPPNSGNTIYF. Here the CDR3 DNA reads TGTGCCAGCTCACCACCGAACTCTGGAAACACCATATATTTT.

The chain uses TRBV14 and TRBJ1-2, with D perhaps TRBD1 (5 bases). The V end lost 1 base, the J end lost 3 bases, and 12 bases lay between the germline ends. Germline lookup yields CDR1 SGHDN and CDR2 FVKESK. The CDR3 has 15 amino acids. CDR3 in amino acids: CASSQGFGTDYGYTF. CDR3 coding DNA: TGTGCCAGCAGCCAAGGGTTCGGGACGGACTATGGCTACACCTTC. Based on the CDR3 plus reference TRBV14 and TRBJ1-2, the full variable domain is EAGVTQFPSHSVIEKGQTVTLRCDPISGHDNLYWYRRVMGKEIKFLLHFVKESKQDESGMPNNRFLAERTGGTYSTLKVQPAELEDSGVYFCASSQGFGTDYGYTFGSGTRLTVV.

This clone was seen just once. This chain joins TRBV5-1 and TRBJ2-7; D is unresolved. The length of the CDR3 is 14 residues. Trimming pared 2 bases from V and 1 base from J, leaving 10 bases between. CDR1 and CDR2 from the germline V gene are SGHRS and YFSETQ. CDR3 bases: TGCGCCAGCAGCTTCCAGGACGGGTCCTACGAGCAGTACTTC. Translated: CASSFQDGSYEQYF.

This clone was counted a few times. The chain is built from TRBV13 and TRBJ1-1, with 7 bases that match TRBD1. The CDR3 loop spans 13 amino acids. V lost 4 bases and J lost 4; bases outside the gene matches: 3. CDR1 and CDR2 from the germline V gene are PRHDT and FYEKMQ (reference sequence). The chain's CDR3 is CASSSDRSTEAFF. The CDR3 DNA is TGTGCCAGCAGCTCGGACAGGAGCACTGAAGCTTTCTTT.

The CDR3 protein is CASQDFPTNEKLFF. CDR3 DNA sequence: TGTGCCAGCCAGGACTTCCCAACTAATGAAAAACTGTTTTTT. The V gene is TRBV19, the J gene TRBJ1-4; no reliable D call. CDR1 and CDR2 (germline): LNHDA, SQIVND (reference sequence). Trimming left V 9 bases short and J 0 bases short, with 11 bases between. The CDR3 consists of 14 residues.